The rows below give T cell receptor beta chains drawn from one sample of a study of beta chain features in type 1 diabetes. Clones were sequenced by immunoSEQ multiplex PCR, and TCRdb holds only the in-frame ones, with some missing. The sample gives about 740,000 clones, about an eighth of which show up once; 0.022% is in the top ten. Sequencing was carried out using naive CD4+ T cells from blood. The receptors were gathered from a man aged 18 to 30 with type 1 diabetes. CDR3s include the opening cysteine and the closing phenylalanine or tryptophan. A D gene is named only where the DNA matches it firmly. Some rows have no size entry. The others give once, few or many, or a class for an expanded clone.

CDR3: CASSVAPTNHNEQFF; DNA: TGTGCCAGCAGCGTAGCTCCCACAAACCACAATGAGCAGTTCTTC; V: TRBV9; D: .; J: TRBJ2-1; size: few
CDR3: CASSVGTGGLDTEAFF; DNA: TGTGCCAGCAGCGTAGGTACAGGGGGCTTGGACACTGAAGCTTTCTTT; V: TRBV9; D: TRBD1; J: TRBJ1-1; size: few
CDR3: CASSFGGTMNTEAFF; DNA: TGTGCCAGCAGCTTTGGGGGGACGATGAACACTGAAGCTTTCTTT; V: TRBV7-9; D: .; J: TRBJ1-1; size: once
CDR3: CAWSSGTGGFSYEQYF; DNA: TGTGCCTGGAGCTCAGGAACGGGGGGATTTTCCTACGAGCAGTACTTC; V: TRBV30; D: TRBD2; J: TRBJ2-7; size: .
CDR3: CASSPPGNTEAFF; DNA: TGTGCCAGCTCACCACCCGGGAACACTGAAGCTTTCTTT; V: TRBV18; D: .; J: TRBJ1-1; size: few
CDR3: CASNGFNYTYEQYF; DNA: TGTGCCAGCAATGGCTTTAACTACACCTACGAGCAGTACTTC; V: TRBV2; D: .; J: TRBJ2-7; size: .
CDR3: CAISLQGAIFGYTF; DNA: TGTGCCATCAGCCTACAGGGGGCGATTTTTGGCTACACCTTC; V: TRBV10-3; D: TRBD1; J: TRBJ1-2; size: once
CDR3: CASNPSGISYGYTF; DNA: TGTGCCAGCAACCCCAGTGGGATTTCGTATGGCTACACCTTC; V: TRBV13; D: .; J: TRBJ1-2; size: .
CDR3: CSVVLTNTGELFF; DNA: TGCAGCGTTGTTCTTACGAACACCGGGGAGCTGTTTTTT; V: TRBV29-1; D: .; J: TRBJ2-2; size: few
CDR3: CASSPHGGGLAGNEQFF; DNA: TGTGCCAGCAGCCCCCACGGAGGGGGACTAGCGGGCAATGAGCAGTTCTTC; V: TRBV4-2; D: TRBD2; J: TRBJ2-1; size: few